This is a list of T cell receptor beta chains from one sample in a study of T cell repertoires in cytomegalovirus infection. TCRdb re-called the reads with MiXCR, one entry per CDR3 protein. The sample holds approximately 500,000 distinct CDR3 sequences; 16% are singletons and the top ten take approximately 24%. The sequenced material came from CD8+ T cells from PBMCs. These receptor sequences come from a human donor in good health (CMV status not recorded). Some clones in this sample may be carry-over from other donors' samples. CDR3s include the opening cysteine and the closing phenylalanine or tryptophan. D genes are given only for firm matches. Clone size is stated in some rows and not others, as once, few, many or a class when expanded.

clone size: .; J gene: TRBJ1-2; D gene: TRBD1; V gene: TRBV19; CDR3 protein: CASTPGTENYGYTF; CDR3 DNA: TGTGCCAGTACGCCAGGGACAGAGAACTATGGCTACACCTTC
clone size: many; J gene: TRBJ2-3; D gene: .; V gene: TRBV12-5; CDR3 protein: CASGPPHHREYTDTQYF; CDR3 DNA: TGTGCTAGTGGCCCTCCTCACCACAGGGAATATACAGATACGCAGTATTTT
clone size: many; J gene: TRBJ2-1; D gene: .; V gene: TRBV19; CDR3 protein: CASMDSTVLDEQFF; CDR3 DNA: TGTGCCAGTATGGACAGTACAGTTTTGGATGAGCAGTTCTTC
clone size: .; J gene: TRBJ2-4; D gene: TRBD1; V gene: TRBV12-3/TRBV12-4; CDR3 protein: CASSSRTGAKNIQYF; CDR3 DNA: TGTGCCAGCAGTTCGCGGACAGGGGCCAAAAACATTCAGTACTTC
clone size: few; J gene: TRBJ1-5; D gene: .; V gene: TRBV27; CDR3 protein: CASSLAYSGNQPQHF; CDR3 DNA: TGTGCCAGCAGTTTAGCTTATTCAGGGAACCAGCCCCAGCATTTT
clone size: .; J gene: TRBJ2-5; D gene: .; V gene: TRBV6-6; CDR3 protein: CASSWSGETQYF; CDR3 DNA: TGTGCCAGCAGTTGGAGCGGGGAGACCCAGTACTTC
clone size: .; J gene: TRBJ1-1; D gene: .; V gene: TRBV20-1; CDR3 protein: CSARRRRQYEAFF; CDR3 DNA: TGCAGTGCTCGACGACGCCGACAGTATGAAGCTTTCTTT
clone size: few; J gene: TRBJ1-2; D gene: TRBD1; V gene: TRBV14; CDR3 protein: CASNSPRQGDYGYTF; CDR3 DNA: TGTGCCAGCAATTCCCCGAGACAGGGTGACTATGGCTACACCTTC
clone size: few; J gene: TRBJ1-1; D gene: .; V gene: TRBV2; CDR3 protein: CASSLGEMGTEAFF; CDR3 DNA: TGTGCCAGCAGCCTGGGGGAAATGGGGACTGAAGCTTTCTTT
clone size: .; J gene: TRBJ2-3; D gene: .; V gene: TRBV2; CDR3 protein: CASTTPVMGTDTQYF; CDR3 DNA: TGTGCCAGCACCACCCCCGTAATGGGCACAGATACGCAGTATTTT
clone size: few; J gene: TRBJ2-5; D gene: .; V gene: TRBV5-4; CDR3 protein: CASSPRGEKETQYF; CDR3 DNA: TGTGCCAGCAGCCCCCGCGGGGAGAAAGAGACCCAGTACTTC
clone size: few; J gene: TRBJ1-1; D gene: .; V gene: TRBV27; CDR3 protein: CASSPPGTLTEAFF; CDR3 DNA: TGTGCCAGCAGTCCTCCCGGGACCCTCACTGAAGCTTTCTTT
clone size: .; J gene: TRBJ2-7; D gene: .; V gene: TRBV20-1; CDR3 protein: CSARRLPSSSYEQYF; CDR3 DNA: TGCAGTGCTAGAAGGTTGCCCTCCAGCTCCTACGAGCAGTACTTC
clone size: few; J gene: TRBJ1-1; D gene: TRBD1; V gene: TRBV29-1; CDR3 protein: CSAPGTAPNTEAFF; CDR3 DNA: TGCAGCGCCCCCGGGACAGCTCCAAACACTGAAGCTTTCTTT
clone size: .; J gene: TRBJ1-5; D gene: .; V gene: TRBV27; CDR3 protein: CASSFWGSVAQHF; CDR3 DNA: TGTGCCAGCAGTTTCTGGGGTTCCGTGGCCCAGCATTTT
clone size: many; J gene: TRBJ1-2; D gene: .; V gene: TRBV7-2; CDR3 protein: CASSLSPRGYTF; CDR3 DNA: TGTGCCAGCAGTCTTAGTCCACGTGGCTACACCTTC
clone size: .; J gene: TRBJ1-1; D gene: .; V gene: TRBV11-2; CDR3 protein: CACSSDVWDTEAFF; CDR3 DNA: TGTGCCTGCAGCTCCGACGTGTGGGACACTGAAGCTTTCTTT
clone size: many; J gene: TRBJ1-5; D gene: .; V gene: TRBV7-2; CDR3 protein: CASSSRGFEGNQPQHF; CDR3 DNA: TGTGCCAGCAGTTCACGAGGGTTCGAGGGCAATCAGCCCCAGCATTTT
clone size: few; J gene: TRBJ1-5; D gene: .; V gene: TRBV6-1; CDR3 protein: CATQGFYSNQPQHF; CDR3 DNA: TGTGCCACGCAGGGATTTTATAGCAATCAGCCCCAGCATTTT
clone size: many; J gene: TRBJ1-5; D gene: .; V gene: TRBV12-3/TRBV12-4; CDR3 protein: CASSLGGPSQHF; CDR3 DNA: TGTGCCAGCAGTTTAGGTGGGCCGTCCCAGCATTTT
clone size: few; J gene: TRBJ2-7; D gene: .; V gene: TRBV20-1; CDR3 protein: CSAFIPVAGNYEQYF; CDR3 DNA: TGCAGTGCCTTCATACCCGTGGCGGGTAACTACGAGCAGTACTTC
clone size: few; J gene: TRBJ1-1; D gene: TRBD1; V gene: TRBV19; CDR3 protein: CASSSGTAYTEAFF; CDR3 DNA: TGTGCCAGTAGTAGCGGGACAGCGTACACTGAAGCTTTCTTT
clone size: many; J gene: TRBJ1-3; D gene: .; V gene: TRBV7-2; CDR3 protein: CASSLVPYSGNTIYF; CDR3 DNA: TGTGCCAGCAGCTTAGTCCCATACTCTGGAAACACCATATATTTT
clone size: many; J gene: TRBJ2-2; D gene: .; V gene: TRBV27; CDR3 protein: CASSYAQGNTGELFF; CDR3 DNA: TGTGCCAGCAGTTACGCGCAGGGGAACACCGGGGAGCTGTTTTTT
clone size: few; J gene: TRBJ1-4; D gene: .; V gene: TRBV4-1; CDR3 protein: CASSSLATNEKLFF; CDR3 DNA: TGCGCCAGCAGCTCACTGGCAACTAATGAAAAACTGTTTTTT
clone size: many; J gene: TRBJ2-2; D gene: TRBD1; V gene: TRBV28; CDR3 protein: CASSEGQTTGELFF; CDR3 DNA: TGTGCCAGCAGTGAGGGACAGACCACCGGGGAGCTGTTTTTT
clone size: many; J gene: TRBJ2-7; D gene: TRBD1; V gene: TRBV11-2; CDR3 protein: CASSPRQGWPYEQYF; CDR3 DNA: TGTGCCAGCAGCCCTCGACAGGGGTGGCCTTACGAGCAGTACTTC
clone size: .; J gene: TRBJ2-7; D gene: .; V gene: TRBV6-5; CDR3 protein: CASSYSGGERTYEQYF; CDR3 DNA: TGTGCCAGCAGTTACTCAGGAGGGGAGCGGACCTACGAGCAGTACTTC
clone size: few; J gene: TRBJ2-7; D gene: TRBD2; V gene: TRBV9; CDR3 protein: CASSGTASGRYEQYF; CDR3 DNA: TGTGCCAGCAGCGGAACGGCTAGCGGGAGGTACGAGCAGTACTTC
clone size: .; J gene: TRBJ2-5; D gene: TRBD2; V gene: TRBV5-6; CDR3 protein: CASSWGLAGYQETQYF; CDR3 DNA: TGTGCCAGCAGCTGGGGACTAGCGGGGTACCAAGAGACCCAGTACTTC
clone size: few; J gene: TRBJ2-2; D gene: .; V gene: TRBV5-1; CDR3 protein: CASSLQAGELFF; CDR3 DNA: TGCGCCAGCAGCCTTCAGGCCGGGGAGCTGTTTTTT
clone size: many; J gene: TRBJ1-2; D gene: .; V gene: TRBV11-2; CDR3 protein: CASSLGGSLYGYTF; CDR3 DNA: TGTGCCAGCAGCTTAGGTGGCAGCTTGTATGGCTACACCTTC
clone size: .; J gene: TRBJ1-2; D gene: .; V gene: TRBV5-1; CDR3 protein: CASSVGDSYGYTF; CDR3 DNA: TGCGCCAGCAGCGTGGGCGACAGCTATGGCTACACCTTC
clone size: few; J gene: TRBJ2-3; D gene: TRBD2; V gene: TRBV20-1; CDR3 protein: CSAREGGSHPDTQYF; CDR3 DNA: TGCAGTGCTAGAGAGGGCGGGAGTCATCCAGATACGCAGTATTTT
clone size: .; J gene: TRBJ1-3; D gene: .; V gene: TRBV4-2; CDR3 protein: CASSQDPLHGESGNTIYF; CDR3 DNA: TGTGCCAGCAGCCAAGACCCTTTACACGGCGAGTCTGGAAACACCATATATTTT
clone size: medium-sized; J gene: TRBJ2-2; D gene: TRBD2; V gene: TRBV7-6; CDR3 protein: CASSLASGIRNIGELFF; CDR3 DNA: TGTGCCAGCAGCTTAGCGAGCGGGATCAGGAATATCGGGGAGCTGTTTTTT
clone size: many; J gene: TRBJ2-1; D gene: .; V gene: TRBV24-1; CDR3 protein: CATSGPGLLAYGEQFF; CDR3 DNA: TGTGCCACCAGTGGCCCCGGACTCTTGGCCTACGGTGAGCAGTTCTTC
clone size: .; J gene: TRBJ2-2; D gene: TRBD2; V gene: TRBV4-2; CDR3 protein: CASSRVGLAESRGGELFF; CDR3 DNA: TGTGCCAGCAGCCGAGTAGGACTAGCGGAGTCTAGAGGCGGGGAGCTGTTTTTT
clone size: few; J gene: TRBJ1-1; D gene: TRBD1; V gene: TRBV9; CDR3 protein: CASSAYTGGNTEAFF; CDR3 DNA: TGTGCCAGCAGCGCATATACAGGGGGCAACACTGAAGCTTTCTTT
clone size: many; J gene: TRBJ2-1; D gene: TRBD2; V gene: TRBV27; CDR3 protein: CASSKSGIRYNEQFF; CDR3 DNA: TGTGCCAGCAGTAAAAGCGGGATTCGTTACAATGAGCAGTTCTTC
clone size: many; J gene: TRBJ2-7; D gene: TRBD2; V gene: TRBV14; CDR3 protein: CASSLVAGGPVRQYF; CDR3 DNA: TGTGCCAGCAGCCTAGTAGCGGGAGGCCCCGTAAGGCAGTACTTC
clone size: .; J gene: TRBJ1-6; D gene: .; V gene: TRBV6-5; CDR3 protein: CASSIQVMDLSPLHF; CDR3 DNA: TGTGCCAGCAGTATTCAGGTTATGGATTTGTCACCCCTCCACTTT
clone size: .; J gene: TRBJ2-5; D gene: .; V gene: TRBV2; CDR3 protein: CASKQSGSYQETQYF; CDR3 DNA: TGTGCCAGCAAACAGTCGGGTTCGTACCAAGAGACCCAGTACTTC
clone size: few; J gene: TRBJ2-2; D gene: .; V gene: TRBV19; CDR3 protein: CASTLSGGPNTGELFF; CDR3 DNA: TGTGCCAGCACCTTATCCGGTGGCCCGAACACCGGGGAGCTGTTTTTT
clone size: many; J gene: TRBJ1-3; D gene: TRBD1; V gene: TRBV15; CDR3 protein: CATSVRQGSGNTIYF; CDR3 DNA: TGTGCCACCAGCGTAAGACAGGGTTCTGGAAACACCATATATTTT
clone size: few; J gene: TRBJ2-2; D gene: .; V gene: TRBV7-9; CDR3 protein: CASSLAIRDLNTGELFF; CDR3 DNA: TGTGCCAGCAGCTTAGCGATCCGGGACCTTAACACCGGGGAGCTGTTTTTT
clone size: .; J gene: TRBJ1-5; D gene: TRBD1; V gene: TRBV27; CDR3 protein: CASNDRAANQPQHF; CDR3 DNA: TGTGCCAGCAATGACAGGGCGGCAAATCAGCCCCAGCATTTT
clone size: few; J gene: TRBJ2-1; D gene: .; V gene: TRBV9; CDR3 protein: CASSVGGQTPYNEQFF; CDR3 DNA: TGTGCCAGCAGCGTGGGGGGCCAGACGCCCTACAATGAGCAGTTCTTC
clone size: few; J gene: TRBJ2-3; D gene: .; V gene: TRBV5-3; CDR3 protein: CASSPPLEPNTQYF; CDR3 DNA: TGTGCCAGCAGCCCACCTCTGGAGCCTAATACGCAGTATTTT
clone size: few; J gene: TRBJ2-1; D gene: TRBD2; V gene: TRBV19; CDR3 protein: CAVGLAGRNEQFF; CDR3 DNA: TGTGCCGTCGGGCTAGCGGGAAGGAATGAGCAGTTCTTC
clone size: .; J gene: TRBJ1-2; D gene: .; V gene: TRBV7-9; CDR3 protein: CASSVPTGWADGYTF; CDR3 DNA: TGTGCCAGCAGCGTCCCGACAGGTTGGGCGGATGGCTACACCTTC
clone size: few; J gene: TRBJ2-1; D gene: .; V gene: TRBV29-1; CDR3 protein: CSVPVQANEQFF; CDR3 DNA: TGCAGCGTCCCCGTTCAGGCCAATGAGCAGTTCTTC
clone size: .; J gene: TRBJ2-3; D gene: .; V gene: TRBV6-1; CDR3 protein: CASRPLRGGVTDTQYF; CDR3 DNA: TGTGCCAGCAGGCCCCTAAGGGGGGGTGTCACAGATACGCAGTATTTT
clone size: .; J gene: TRBJ2-3; D gene: TRBD2; V gene: TRBV5-1; CDR3 protein: CASSWTSGASRDTQYF; CDR3 DNA: TGCGCCAGCAGCTGGACTAGCGGAGCCTCAAGAGATACGCAGTATTTT
clone size: many; J gene: TRBJ2-7; D gene: TRBD2; V gene: TRBV11-2; CDR3 protein: CASLSWLAENKGEQYF; CDR3 DNA: TGTGCCAGCCTCTCCTGGCTAGCGGAAAATAAGGGCGAGCAGTACTTC
clone size: many; J gene: TRBJ1-6; D gene: .; V gene: TRBV7-9; CDR3 protein: CASSSTESSYNSPLHF; CDR3 DNA: TGTGCCAGCAGCTCGACGGAGAGCTCCTATAATTCACCCCTCCACTTT
clone size: .; J gene: TRBJ2-1; D gene: .; V gene: TRBV10-3; CDR3 protein: CAISELSKSQRSYNEQSF; CDR3 DNA: TGTGCCATCAGTGAGCTCTCAAAGAGTCAGCGAAGTTACAATGAGCAGTCCTTC